The clone carrying this T cell receptor beta chain occurred a few times. Antigen specificity is unknown. Produced via immunoSEQ multiplex PCR; TCRdb's table is partial and in-frame only. The sample lists over 85,000 clones, around 90% occurring once. The sample is drawn from a study of T cell responses to AZD1222 COVID-19 vaccine. Study-wide points: Females made up more of the donors, who were largely white British, and clonal diversity may have come out too low. The study sampled repertoires only after the peak T cell response.

From germline, CDR1 is ENHRY and CDR2 SYGVKD. The CDR3 totals 13 residues. V was trimmed by 6 bases and J by 6 bases, leaving 14 bases between them. Specimen: peripheral blood, collected on day 0 of AZD1222 vaccination. This chain links TRBV10-3 with TRBJ2-5; D is ambiguous. The receptor's source is an adult in good health. The chain's CDR3 is CAIRDPDLKTQYF. The CDR3 nucleotides read TGTGCCATCAGGGACCCTGATCTGAAGACCCAGTACTTC.